Following are 6 T cell receptor beta chains from one sample sequenced in a study of shared clonotypes between healthy human individuals. Clones were read by immunoSEQ multiplex PCR, and TCRdb kept only the in-frame ones, dropping some. The sample records 2 million to 3 million clones, roughly 93% being singletons. The specimen sequenced was naive CD4+ T cells from PBMCs. The subset was: CD45RA+ positively selected. The receptor source for this set is a man between 18 and 35 years old in good health. Some clones in this sample may be carry-over from other donors' samples.

V gene TRBV11-2 combines with J gene TRBJ2-7; tentatively, D is TRBD1 or TRBD2 (5 bases each). This CDR3 spans 14 amino acids. V was trimmed by 2 bases and J by 2 bases, leaving 10 bases between them. Germline V CDR1 and CDR2: SGHAT, FQNNGV. The CDR3 sequence is CASSLMWGTYEQYF. The DNA for the CDR3 is TGTGCCAGCAGCTTAATGTGGGGGACCTACGAGCAGTACTTC.

This chain uses TRBV7-6 with TRBJ1-4; the match to TRBD1 covers 8 bases. With V trimmed by 5 bases and J by 10 bases, 9 bases remained unmatched. Germline V gene sequence: CDR1 SGHVS, CDR2 FNYEAQ. CDR3 length equals 14 residues. Here the CDR3 DNA reads TGTGCCAGCAGCGGAGACAGGGGACTCGGAAAACTGTTTTTT. It is translated as CASSGDRGLGKLFF. Using reference TRBV7-6 and TRBJ1-4 for the parts outside the CDR3, the full variable domain is GAGVSQSPRYKVTKRGQDVALRCDPISGHVSLYWYRQALGQGPEFLTYFNYEAQQDKSGLPNDRFSAERPEGSISTLTIQRTEQRDSAMYRCASSGDRGLGKLFFGSGTQLSVL.

The chain has TRBV2 and TRBJ2-5, with a weak D call TRBD1 (6 bases). Per the germline V gene, CDR1 is SNHLY and CDR2 is FYNNEI. The CDR3 sequence is 13 residues long. Trimming took off 6 bases at V and 6 bases at J, with 14 bases between the two ends. The CDR3 sequence is CASSNRARQTQYF. In DNA form, the CDR3 reads TGTGCCAGCAGCAACAGGGCCAGGCAGACCCAGTACTTC. Complete variable domain (other parts from reference TRBV2 and TRBJ2-5): EPEVTQTPSHQVTQMGQEVILRCVPISNHLYFYWYRQILGQKVEFLVSFYNNEISEKSEIFDDQFSVERPDGSNFTLKIRSTKLEDSAMYFCASSNRARQTQYFGPGTRLLVL.

The chain is built from TRBV5-1 and TRBJ2-5; the match to TRBD2 covers 11 bases. The J call may be mistaken, given a closer DNA end match to TRBJ2-7. Germline CDR1 SGHRS, CDR2 YFSETQ. This CDR3 has 17 residues. In DNA, the CDR3 is TGCGCCAGCAGCTTGGCCTTCACTAGCGGGAGTCTTAACGAGCAGTACTTC. It codes for CASSLAFTSGSLNEQYF.

The chain couples TRBV30 to TRBJ1-1, with D possibly TRBD1 on 6 matching bases. This CDR3 is built from 13 residues. The germline V and J ends were trimmed by 7 bases and 10 bases, with 22 bases remaining between them. The germline V gene encodes CDR1 GTSNPN and CDR2 SVGIG (reference sequence). CDR3 amino acids: CASQQGKGVPAFF. CDR3 sequence (DNA): TGTGCCTCGCAACAGGGAAAGGGAGTCCCAGCTTTCTTT.

V usage is TRBV28 and J usage is TRBJ2-1; D perhaps matches TRBD2 (6 bases). With 5 bases removed from V and 2 bases from J, the gap between germline ends came to 13 bases. The CDR3 has 15 residues. CDR1 MDHEN and CDR2 SYDVKM come from the germline V gene. This CDR3 reads CASSSLANTYNEQFF. The DNA for the CDR3 is TGTGCCAGCAGTAGCCTAGCGAACACCTACAATGAGCAGTTCTTC.